These 22 T cell receptor beta chains were all obtained from the same sample, sequenced in a study of CD8+CD57+ T cells in acquired aplastic anemia. It was patients with CD8+CD57+ cell expansion by flow cytometry who were chosen for sequencing. TCR beta VDJ combinations and CDR3 sequences were profiled from genomic DNA. MiXCR, run by TCRdb on the reads, gives a single entry per CDR3 protein. The sample lists a few hundred thousand distinct CDR3 sequences, around 30% occurring once. The sample comprised sorted CD4+, CD8+, or CD8+CD57+ T cells (not recorded which) from PBMCs. These receptor sequences come from a human donor with aplastic anemia.

This clonotype was detected many times. The chain has TRBV5-1 and TRBJ2-7, with D unclear. Germline CDR1 is SGHRS and CDR2 is YFSETQ. This CDR3 has 12 residues. V lost 0 bases and J lost 3, with 4 bases in between. Here the CDR3 reads CASSLGFYEQYF. CDR3 nucleotides: TGCGCCAGCAGCTTGGGCTTCTACGAGCAGTACTTC.

This clonotype was seen ten or more times. V gene TRBV20-1 combines with J gene TRBJ2-7; D may match TRBD1 or TRBD2 (5 bases each). The CDR3 has 13 amino acids. Germline V lookup: CDR1 DFQATT, CDR2 SNEGSKA (reference sequence). Trimming removed 3 bases at V and 1 base at J, with 10 bases between. The CDR3 DNA reads TGCAGTGCTAGGTGGGACGGTTCCTACGAGCAGTACTTC. Protein: CSARWDGSYEQYF.

The chain couples TRBV2 to TRBJ2-7, with D perhaps matching TRBD2 (6 bases). The CDR3 is 17 amino acids. Trimming stripped 6 bases from V and 4 bases from J, with 25 bases between. Germline V gene lookup returns CDR1 SNHLY and CDR2 FYNNEI. The CDR3, as DNA: TGTGCCAGCAGCGAGTCCCCCATGGGGGGAGAGCGGTACGAGCAGTACTTC. It yields the protein CASSESPMGGERYEQYF.

The chain links TRBV11-2 to TRBJ2-1; no reliable D call. V was pared by 5 bases and J by 2 bases, with 16 bases between. Germline V lookup: CDR1 SGHAT, CDR2 FQNNGV. The CDR3 is made up of 16 amino acids. The CDR3 loop reads CASSVRLTQTYNEQFF. In nucleotides, the CDR3 is TGTGCCAGCAGCGTTCGACTCACGCAAACCTACAATGAGCAGTTCTTC.

The CDR3 sequence: CATSSLQGIWGEKLFF. DNA of the CDR3: TGTGCCACCAGCAGCCTACAGGGGATATGGGGTGAAAAACTGTTTTTT. The chain carries TRBV15 and TRBJ1-4; 7 nucleotides align to TRBD1. The CDR3 length is 16 residues. V trimming: 3 bases; J trimming: 7 bases; junction bases outside the gene matches: 11. Germline CDR1 reads LNHNV; CDR2 reads YYDKDF (reference sequence). The whole variable domain, filled in from reference TRBV15 and TRBJ1-4, reads DAMVIQNPRYQVTQFGKPVTLSCSQTLNHNVMYWYQQKSSQAPKLLFHYYDKDFNNEADTPDNFQSRRPNTSFCFLDIRSPGLGDTAMYLCATSSLQGIWGEKLFFGSGTQLSVL.

This clonotype occurred a few times. The chain joins TRBV10-3 to TRBJ1-5; D unresolved. This CDR3 region has 14 residues. The germline CDR1 and CDR2 sequences are ENHRY and SYGVKD. V was shortened by 10 bases and J by 0 bases, with 13 bases between the two germline ends. CDR3 sequence reads: CASTSDYSNQPQHF. The DNA for the CDR3 is TGTGCCAGCACTAGCGATTATAGCAATCAGCCCCAGCATTTT.

A note on this clonotype: At one end the junction does not follow the germline gene, possibly because of a read error. The V and J genes are TRBV20-1 and TRBJ2-2, with 7 bases that match TRBD2. The CDR3 extends over 15 amino acids. Per the germline V gene, CDR1 is DFQATT and CDR2 is SNEGSKA (reference sequence). The CDR3 DNA is TGCAGTGCTAGAGGTCGGGGGGATCACACCGGGGAGCTGGTTTTT. It specifies CSARGRGDHTGELVF.

At least ten counts were recorded for this clonotype. The V and J genes are TRBV29-1 and TRBJ1-1, with 7 nucleotides matching TRBD1. Germline assignment: CDR1 SQVTM and CDR2 ANQGSEA. There are 13 residues in the CDR3. Germline trimming cut 7 bases from V and 6 bases from J; bases unmatched to any gene: 11. The CDR3 sequence is CSAARDSSPEAFF. The CDR3 DNA follows: TGCAGCGCTGCCCGGGACAGCAGCCCTGAAGCTTTCTTT.

The chain is built from TRBV3-1 and TRBJ1-2; D may be TRBD1 (6 bases). CDR3 length: 15 amino acids. The germline gives CDR1 LGHDT, CDR2 YNNKEL (reference sequence). The V end lost 0 bases, the J end lost 4 bases, and 12 bases lay between the germline ends. This CDR3 is CASSQEDRMFYGYTF. In DNA, the CDR3 is TGTGCCAGCAGCCAAGAGGACAGAATGTTCTATGGCTACACCTTC.

A note on this clonotype: Being one base from a much bigger clone, this may be a read error. V usage is TRBV9 and J usage is TRBJ1-1; D is possibly TRBD1 (6 bases). There are 12 residues in the CDR3. Germline V CDR1 and CDR2: SGDLS, YYNGEE. CDR3 in amino acids: CASRRDNTEVFF. As DNA, the CDR3 is TGTGCCAGCCGACGGGACAACACTGAAGTTTTCTTT.

This clonotype was counted only a few times. This chain links TRBV20-1 with TRBJ2-1; no reliable D call. The CDR3 spans 12 residues. The germline V gene encodes CDR1 DFQATT and CDR2 SNEGSKA (reference sequence). Trimming took 3 bases from V and 8 from J, leaving 11 bases between them. The DNA of the CDR3 is TGCAGTGCTAGGGTCCTTGTGGATGAGCAGTTCTTC. Its translation: CSARVLVDEQFF.

The sample holds a few counts of this clonotype. The chain recombines TRBV10-3 with TRBJ1-3; TRBD1 might be the D (6 bases). The CDR3 runs to 13 residues. Germline CDR1 ENHRY, CDR2 SYGVKD. V was shortened by 11 bases and J by 4 bases, with 15 bases between the two germline ends. The CDR3 DNA reads TGTGCCCACAGCCAGGGGTCAGGAAACACCATATATTTT. It yields the protein CAHSQGSGNTIYF.

At least ten counts were recorded for this clonotype. V and J are TRBV24-1 and TRBJ2-2, with TRBD1 identical over 8 bases. This CDR3 contains 15 residues. Germline values: CDR1 KGHDR, CDR2 SFDVKD. The V gene end was trimmed by 5 bases and the J gene end by 7 bases; junction bases not matched to a gene: 8. CDR3 in DNA: TGTGCCACCAGTGTCGGGACAGGCGCAGGCGGGGAGCTGTTTTTT. The encoded protein is CATSVGTGAGGELFF.

This clonotype showed up just a few times. V gene TRBV10-3 combines with J gene TRBJ2-7, with 8 positions matching TRBD2. Per germline, CDR1 ENHRY and CDR2 SYGVKD. V shed 10 bases, J shed 0 bases, and the junction held 11 bases outside the gene matches. CDR3 length: 15 residues. The CDR3 spells CASSFTGTSSYEQYF. Written as DNA, the CDR3 is TGTGCCAGCAGCTTCACCGGGACTAGCTCCTACGAGCAGTACTTC.

The J gene is TRBJ2-3, the V gene TRBV4-2; 8 bases are shared with TRBD2. The germline CDR1 and CDR2 sequences are LGHNA and YNFKEQ. This CDR3 region has 15 residues. V was clipped by 4 bases and J by 2 bases; unmatched bases: 5. The CDR3 sequence: CASSPGRGDTDTQYF. CDR3 nucleotides: TGTGCCAGCAGCCCCGGGCGGGGGGACACAGATACGCAGTATTTT.

In its sample, this clonotype was seen many times. CDR3 coding DNA: TGTGCCACCAGTGATAGCGTAGCGGGAGCCTACAATGAGCAGTTCTTC. Amino acids: CATSDSVAGAYNEQFF. The chain has TRBV24-1 and TRBJ2-1, with 9 bases matching TRBD2. Trimming removed 3 bases from V and 2 bases from J; junction bases left unmatched: 4. CDR1 and CDR2 (germline): KGHDR, SFDVKD. CDR3 length: 16 residues.

The V and J genes are TRBV7-2 and TRBJ2-7, with D perhaps matching TRBD2 (5 bases). The CDR3 consists of 14 residues. The germline CDR1 and CDR2 sequences are SGHTA and FQGNSA. Trimming cost V 6 bases and J 9 bases, with 21 bases left between them. In nucleotides, the CDR3 is TGTGCCAGCAGTGGACGGGGTTTGGGGTATGGGCAGTACTTC. It codes for CASSGRGLGYGQYF.

In its sample, this clonotype was seen many times. V is TRBV2 and J is TRBJ1-1, with 8 bases fitting TRBD1. Germline V lookup: CDR1 SNHLY, CDR2 FYNNEI. After removal of 3 bases from V and 6 bases from J, the junction contained 3 bases not matched to a gene. The CDR3 is 13 residues long. CDR3: CASSEDRAAEAFF. The CDR3 nucleotides are TGTGCCAGCAGTGAGGACAGGGCTGCTGAAGCTTTCTTT.

This clonotype was seen only a few times. The CDR3 loop is CSVAWTSSYNEQFF. Written as DNA, the CDR3 is TGCAGCGTTGCCTGGACTAGCTCCTACAATGAGCAGTTCTTC. The chain uses TRBV29-1 and TRBJ2-1; TRBD2 matches at 7 bases. CDR1 and CDR2 (germline): SQVTM, ANQGSEA. V lost 4 bases and J lost 0; bases outside the gene matches: 3. The CDR3 has 14 amino acids.

This clonotype appeared many times. The rearrangement joins TRBV2 to TRBJ2-7, with D possibly matching TRBD1 (6 bases). Germline CDR1 SNHLY, CDR2 FYNNEI. This CDR3 is 12 amino acids long. The V and J ends lost 3 bases and 6 bases respectively, with 9 bases between them. CDR3 coding DNA: TGTGCCAGCAGTGAGCAGGGGCCCGAGCAGTACTTC. Its translation: CASSEQGPEQYF.

The gene calls are TRBV10-2 and TRBJ1-5; D remains ambiguous. V lost 0 bases and J lost 5, with 8 bases in between. The CDR3 contains 14 residues. CDR1 and CDR2 (germline): WSHSY, SAAADI. CDR3 protein: CASSESGKDQPQHF. The CDR3 DNA sequence: TGCGCCAGCAGTGAGTCGGGTAAGGATCAGCCCCAGCATTTT.

This clonotype came up a few times. The chain joins TRBV7-3 to TRBJ2-2; D is possibly TRBD2 (6 bases). Deletions cut 5 bases from V and 5 bases from J, with 21 bases between. In germline, CDR1 is SGHTA, CDR2 FQGTGA. CDR3 length equals 17 residues. CDR3: CASSRRDFSHLTGELFF. The DNA of the CDR3 is TGTGCCAGCAGCCGCCGGGACTTCTCACACCTAACCGGGGAGCTGTTTTTT.